This TCR beta chain was recovered during a study of T-cell memory formation after mild COVID-19. Study conclusions and caveats: Mainly in CM and EM were contracting CD4+ clones; CD8+ were in EMRA. Second-wave clones that peaked on day 37 lacked confirmed SARS-CoV-2 specificity.

Concerning this clonotype itself: Antigen specificity is unknown.

Constant-segment primers served in 5'RACE that generated TCR alpha and TCR beta cDNA libraries bearing sample barcodes and UMIs. One entry per CDR3 protein results from TCRdb running MiXCR on the 5' RACE reads. The table has more than 150,000 distinct CDR3 sequences, around 10% seen once. Unmatched junction bases numbered 7, after V lost 3 bases and J lost 8 bases. CDR1 is DFQATT and CDR2 is SNEGSKA in the germline V gene (reference sequence). The CDR3 runs 15 residues. The sample taken for sequencing was PBMCs or a T cell subset sorted from them (not recorded which). This chain connects TRBV20-1 to TRBJ2-2; 12 bases align to TRBD2. This receptor was taken from a man aged 18 to 29 who had mild COVID-19 (a few samples of this study predate the infection). Cell type and time point are not known. CDR3 region: CSASPVLAGGGELFF. DNA of the CDR3: TGCAGTGCTAGCCCCGTACTAGCGGGGGGTGGGGAGCTGTTTTTT.